This T cell receptor (beta chain) comes out of a study of technical replicates of blood from several donors (dated by TCRdb to about 2017). The junction carries 10 bases between V and J, which are trimmed by 7 bases and 4 bases respectively. The CDR1 and CDR2 encoded by the germline V gene (reference sequence) are DFQATT and SNEGSKA. The CDR3 numbers 11 residues from cysteine through phenylalanine. The kept DNA is CDR3 alone, 33 bases in frame from the first base. The method behind the library was the immunoSEQ multiplex PCR assay. What TCRdb holds here is the immuneACCESS table cut down to in-frame rearrangements. Part of the clones is not present; checked against another copy, under half of the missing clones reflect an unresolved V gene, and the others are unexplained. The sample table shows roughly 67,000 clones, and 95% to 98% are seen once. The ten top clones hold over 0.15% of the sample. In the case of this clone: Its antigen is unknown. Base qualities are not at hand, and no much larger clone is one base apart.

The rearrangement combines TRBV20-1 with TRBJ1-1, with no reliable assignment of the D segment. The receptor was derived from a human donor in good health. The specimen was T cells isolated from PBMCs. The CDR3 reads as follows: CSVARSTEAFF. At the DNA level, the sequence is TGCAGTGTAGCGAGGTCCACTGAAGCTTTCTTT.